This T cell receptor beta chain was identified during a study of blood T cell repertoires in COVID-19. Study details: Donors in the United States, Italy and Spain gave samples during acute or convalescent COVID-19. The analysed material was cDNA or gDNA that came from T cells, B-cell-depleted T cells, or PBMCs.

There are 15 residues in the CDR3. In germline, CDR1 is SGHVS, CDR2 FNYEAQ. V was clipped by 2 bases and J by 0 bases; unmatched bases: 3. How the authors handled the data: Reference gene primer amplification gave estimated nucleated cell counts. Sequencing was performed with immunoSEQ multiplex PCR; in TCRdb, only in-frame clones are kept and a portion is missing. V and J calls plus clone size are reproduced from that table; the DNA served to infer D and trimming. The sample shows roughly 200,000 clones, about 93% of them seen only once. Sequencing was performed on peripheral blood. V usage is TRBV7-6 and J usage is TRBJ2-7; 8 nucleotides line up with TRBD1. The TCR was taken from a man in his thirties or forties with COVID-19, enrolled during active disease. CDR3 DNA sequence: TGTGCCAGCAGCTTAAACACAGGGGGCTCCTACGAGCAGTACTTC. Amino acid sequence: CASSLNTGGSYEQYF.